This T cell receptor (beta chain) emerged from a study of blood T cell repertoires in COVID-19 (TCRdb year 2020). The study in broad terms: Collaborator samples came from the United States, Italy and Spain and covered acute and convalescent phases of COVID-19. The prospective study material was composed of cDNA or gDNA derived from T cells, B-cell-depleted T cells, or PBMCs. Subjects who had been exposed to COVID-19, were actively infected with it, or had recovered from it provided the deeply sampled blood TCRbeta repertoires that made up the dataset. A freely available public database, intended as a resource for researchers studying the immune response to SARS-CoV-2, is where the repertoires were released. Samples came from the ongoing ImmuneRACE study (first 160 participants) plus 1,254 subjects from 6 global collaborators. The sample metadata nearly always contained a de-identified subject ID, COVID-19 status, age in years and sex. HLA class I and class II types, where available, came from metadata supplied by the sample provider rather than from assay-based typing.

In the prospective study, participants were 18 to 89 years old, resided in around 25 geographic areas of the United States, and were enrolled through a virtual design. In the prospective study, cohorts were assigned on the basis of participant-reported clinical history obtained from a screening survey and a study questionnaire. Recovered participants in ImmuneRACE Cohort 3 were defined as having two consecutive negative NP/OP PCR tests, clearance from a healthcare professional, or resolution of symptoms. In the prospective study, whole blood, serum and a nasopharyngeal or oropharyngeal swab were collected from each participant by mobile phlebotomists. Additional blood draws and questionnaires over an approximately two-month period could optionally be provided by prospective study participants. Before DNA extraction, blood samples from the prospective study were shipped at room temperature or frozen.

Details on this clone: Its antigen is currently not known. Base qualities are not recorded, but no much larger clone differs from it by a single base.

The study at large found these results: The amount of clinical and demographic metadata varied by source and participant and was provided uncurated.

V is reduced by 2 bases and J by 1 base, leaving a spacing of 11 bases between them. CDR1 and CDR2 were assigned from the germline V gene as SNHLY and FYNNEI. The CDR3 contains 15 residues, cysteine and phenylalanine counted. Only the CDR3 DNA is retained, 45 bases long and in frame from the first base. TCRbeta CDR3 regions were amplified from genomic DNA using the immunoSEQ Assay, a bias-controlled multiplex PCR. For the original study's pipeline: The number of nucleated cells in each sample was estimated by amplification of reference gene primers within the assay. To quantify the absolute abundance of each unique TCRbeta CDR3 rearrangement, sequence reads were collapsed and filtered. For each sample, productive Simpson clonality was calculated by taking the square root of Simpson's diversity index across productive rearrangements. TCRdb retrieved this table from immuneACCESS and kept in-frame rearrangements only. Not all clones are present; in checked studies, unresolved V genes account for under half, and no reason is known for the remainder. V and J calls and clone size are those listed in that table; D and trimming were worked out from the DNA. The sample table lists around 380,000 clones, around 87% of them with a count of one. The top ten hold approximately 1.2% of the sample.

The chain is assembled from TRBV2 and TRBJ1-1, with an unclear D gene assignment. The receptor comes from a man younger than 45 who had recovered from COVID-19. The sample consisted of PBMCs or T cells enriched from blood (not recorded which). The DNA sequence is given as TGTGCCAGCAGTGAATCCTGGAGTCCGAACACTGAAGCTTTCTTT. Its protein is CASSESWSPNTEAFF.